The 7 T cell receptor beta chains in this list originate from one sample, sequenced in a study of blood T cell repertoires in COVID-19. Sequencing was performed with immunoSEQ multiplex PCR; in TCRdb, only in-frame clones are kept and a portion is missing. Counted here are 85,000 to 120,000 clones, approximately 84% occurring once; the ten biggest clones make up more than 13%. Sequencing input: peripheral blood. The receptors here all came from a woman aged 55-69 years with acute or convalescent COVID-19.

This chain connects TRBV10-3 to TRBJ2-1; D unresolved. The V gene's germline CDR1 is ENHRY and CDR2 SYGVKD. This CDR3 is 12 amino acids long. The V end lost 5 bases, the J end lost 4 bases, and 6 bases lay between the germline ends. CDR3 residues: CAISPGYNEQFF. The CDR3 bases are TGTGCCATCAGTCCAGGTTACAATGAGCAGTTCTTC.

The chain recombines TRBV19 with TRBJ2-1, with a possible D match to TRBD2 (6 bases). The CDR3 has 15 residues. CDR1 and CDR2 (germline): LNHDA, SQIVND (reference sequence). The ends were cut back, 3 bases at V and 5 bases at J, with 14 bases in the middle. The CDR3 nucleotides read TGTGCCAGTAGTATCGGGCAGGCGGGACACAATGAGCAGTTCTTC. Protein sequence: CASSIGQAGHNEQFF.

The chain has TRBV18 and TRBJ2-7, with 15 bases fitting TRBD2. The germline V gene encodes CDR1 KGHSH and CDR2 LQKENI. The junction had 11 bases not matched to a gene; V was cut back by 3 bases and J by 5 bases. The CDR3 is 18 residues long. The CDR3 region is CASSPLGTSGRRDDEQYF. In DNA form, the CDR3 reads TGTGCCAGCTCACCGCTCGGGACTAGCGGGAGGCGGGATGACGAGCAGTACTTC.

The chain recombines TRBV2 with TRBJ2-3; a possible D gene is TRBD2 (5 bases). The length of the CDR3 is 15 residues. Trimming shortened V by 4 bases and J by 3 bases, and 14 bases separated the two germline ends. Germline V CDR1 and CDR2: SNHLY, FYNNEI. The CDR3 loop is CASSGFAGWTDTQYF. The DNA of the CDR3 is TGTGCCAGCAGTGGCTTTGCGGGTTGGACAGATACGCAGTATTTT.

The chain has TRBV3-1 (or the pseudogene TRBV3-2) and TRBJ1-5, with 10 positions matching TRBD1. With V trimmed by 3 bases and J by 2 bases, 7 bases remained unmatched. Germline CDR1 reads LGHDT; CDR2 reads YNNKEL (reference sequence). The CDR3 runs 17 residues. The CDR3 reads CASSQEDRGGGNQPQHF. The CDR3 bases are TGTGCCAGCAGCCAGGAGGACAGGGGGGGAGGCAATCAGCCCCAGCATTTT.

This clone was found a few times. The chain uses TRBV20-1 and TRBJ2-4; maybe TRBD2 (6 bases). The germline V gene encodes CDR1 DFQATT and CDR2 SNEGSKA (reference sequence). The CDR3 extends over 15 amino acids. The V end was cut by 3 bases, the J end by 6 bases, with 18 bases between. CDR3 DNA: TGCAGTGCTAGTGCTCTTATAGCGGACCCAAACATTCAGTACTTC. It encodes CSASALIADPNIQYF.

The chain carries TRBV12-3 or TRBV12-4 and TRBJ1-1; tentatively, D is TRBD1 (5 bases). The CDR3 loop spans 13 amino acids. Trimming cost V 6 bases and J 4 bases, with 12 bases left between them. The CDR3 coding sequence is TGTGCCAGCAGACTGGGACTGAGCACTGAAGCTTTCTTT. Translated: CASRLGLSTEAFF.